This T cell receptor beta chain was recovered during a study of CD8 T cells in cerebrospinal fluid in Alzheimer's disease. Turning to the study itself: Two single-cell methods, plate-based nested PCR and droplet-based sequencing, assessed CSF clonal expansion. The study, taken as a whole, reports: Patients with mild cognitive impairment or Alzheimer's disease had a larger top CSF clone percentage than controls. Versus healthy subjects, Alzheimer's patients more often had clones of at least 3%. EBV-specific clones showed no enrichment in Alzheimer's patients and were not the top expanded clones.

According to its frequency, this clonotype is large. Antigen unknown. CDR3 length: 14 residues. CDR1 and CDR2 (germline): SGHRS, YFSETQ. TCRdb reprocessed the 10x single-cell sequencing reads, with one entry per CDR3 protein and no DNA. The sample's table shows approximately 1,200 distinct CDR3 sequences. The gene calls are TRBV5-1 and TRBJ1-4. This TCR was sampled from a human donor in good health. Sequences were obtained from cerebrospinal fluid. This chain's CDR3 is CASSQTVYNEKLFF.